The 12 T cell receptor beta chains given below trace back to one sample, sequenced in a study of T-cell reconstitution after alpha-beta-depleted transplantation in children. Preparation of the TCRbeta library involved a method that used unique molecular identifiers. TCRdb independently ran MiXCR on the PCR reads; one entry per CDR3 protein. The repertoire holds around 370,000 distinct CDR3 sequences, with about 9.3% as singletons. The input for sequencing was PBMCs from the stem cell graft donor, taken from the stem cell graft. The origin of the receptors is a human donor who donated a stem cell graft to a child with acute lymphoblastic leukemia.

This clonotype was detected many times. This sequence joins TRBV29-1 and TRBJ2-1; 12 nucleotides line up with TRBD2. The CDR3 is 14 residues long. Losses at the gene ends were 5 bases for V and 9 bases for J; bases not matched to a gene: 8. Germline V CDR1 and CDR2: SQVTM, ANQGSEA. CDR3 sequence: CSVLLAGGPGEQFF. CDR3 coding DNA: TGCAGCGTTCTGCTAGCGGGAGGGCCGGGTGAGCAGTTCTTC.

Here the CDR3 reads CRPMGGSNEQFF. DNA for the CDR3: TGCAGACCTATGGGCGGGAGCAATGAGCAGTTCTTC. This chain joins TRBV20-1 and TRBJ2-1, with 7 nucleotides matching TRBD2. Germline CDR1 DFQATT, CDR2 SNEGSKA (reference sequence). This CDR3 comprises 12 residues.

This clonotype was observed a few times. V and J are TRBV5-1 and TRBJ2-1, with TRBD1 matching 8 bases. The CDR3 extends over 14 amino acids. Germline CDR1 is SGHRS and CDR2 is YFSETQ. The ends lost 0 bases at V and 8 bases at J; junction bases unmatched: 4. CDR3 amino acids: CASSLADRVDEQFF. CDR3 bases: TGCGCCAGCAGCTTGGCGGACAGGGTGGATGAGCAGTTCTTC.

The V and J genes are TRBV12-3 or TRBV12-4 and TRBJ1-6; no firm D call. V was clipped by 3 bases and J by 8 bases, with 8 bases between them. CDR3 length: 13 residues. CDR3 DNA sequence: TGTGCCAGCAGTTTCCCCCCCGATTCACCCCTCCACTTT. Its protein is CASSFPPDSPLHF.

V gene TRBV12-3 or TRBV12-4 combines with J gene TRBJ2-7, with D perhaps matching TRBD1 or TRBD2 (5 bases each). The V gene lost 6 bases and the J gene lost 5 bases, with 14 bases spanning the gap. The CDR3 totals 13 residues. CDR3 loop: CASRSGTRHEQYF. Here the CDR3 DNA reads TGTGCCAGCAGATCCGGGACCAGACACGAGCAGTACTTC.

In its sample, this clonotype was seen many times. This chain uses TRBV5-6 with TRBJ1-5; 10 bases agree with TRBD1. The CDR3 runs to 14 residues. Germline CDR1 SGHDT, CDR2 YYEEEE. The V segment lost 6 bases and the J segment 7 bases; nucleotides outside the gene matches: 7. DNA for the CDR3: TGTGCCAGCACCGCCGGGACAGGGGTCCAGCCCCAGCATTTT. Translation gives CASTAGTGVQPQHF.

V gene TRBV6-5 combines with J gene TRBJ1-1, with D maybe TRBD1 (6 bases). CDR3 size: 15 residues. Trimming shortened V by 2 bases and J by 4 bases, and 14 bases separated the two germline ends. CDR1 is MNHEY and CDR2 is SVGAGI in the germline V gene. CDR3 protein: CASSYALQGGTEAFF. In DNA, the CDR3 is TGTGCCAGCAGTTACGCTTTACAGGGCGGCACTGAAGCTTTCTTT.

This clonotype was seen at least ten times. The CDR3 here is CASSWTGSSYNEQFF. In DNA, the CDR3 is TGTGCCAGCAGCTGGACAGGGTCTTCCTACAATGAGCAGTTCTTC. The chain employs TRBV7-3 and TRBJ2-1, with 8 bases fitting TRBD1. CDR1 SGHTA and CDR2 FQGTGA come from the germline V gene. The CDR3 length is 15 residues. V was clipped by 4 bases and J by 1 base; unmatched bases: 3.

This clonotype showed up many times. This sequence joins TRBV5-1 and TRBJ2-3, with 10 bases that match TRBD2. CDR3 size: 15 residues. Trimming at V came to 1 base and at J to 6 bases, leaving 5 bases not matched to a gene. CDR1 is SGHRS and CDR2 is YFSETQ in the germline V gene. In nucleotides, the CDR3 is TGCGCCAGCAGCTTGTGGACTAGCGGTGGGGATACGCAGTATTTT. Amino acid sequence: CASSLWTSGGDTQYF. Variable domain in full (rest from reference TRBV5-1 and TRBJ2-3): KAGVTQTPRYLIKTRGQQVTLSCSPISGHRSVSWYQQTPGQGLQFLFEYFSETQRNKGNFPGRFSGRQFSNSRSEMNVSTLELGDSALYLCASSLWTSGGDTQYFGPGTRLTVL.

In this sample, this clonotype turned up a few times. The rearrangement links TRBV6-2 or TRBV6-3 to TRBJ1-2, with D unclear. Germline V gives CDR1 MNHEY, CDR2 SVGEGT. The CDR3 is 13 residues long. Trimming removed 2 bases from V and 8 bases from J, with 12 bases in between. For the CDR3, the DNA is TGTGCCAGCAGTTACGAGTGGGCCCAGGGCTACACCTTC. This translates into CASSYEWAQGYTF.

There are many counts of this clonotype. This rearrangement joins TRBV27 to TRBJ2-1; TRBD2 might be the D (5 bases). CDR1 is MNHEY, CDR2 SMNVEV, per germline (reference sequence). The CDR3 is 14 amino acids. Between the trimmed V and J ends, which lost 5 bases and 3 bases, there was a span of 11 bases. Here the CDR3 DNA reads TGTGCCAGCAGTCCTCCAGGACTCTACAATGAGCAGTTCTTC. It codes for CASSPPGLYNEQFF.

This chain uses TRBV24-1 with TRBJ2-7; D remains ambiguous. V was clipped by 8 bases and J by 7 bases, with 11 bases between them. The CDR3 is 11 residues long. Germline CDR1 is KGHDR and CDR2 is SFDVKD. The CDR3 DNA reads TGTGCCACCACCCGGGTCGGTGAGCAGTACTTC. Protein product: CATTRVGEQYF.